The 6 T cell receptor beta chains below come from one sample, sequenced in a study of neurological immune-mediated disorders. TCRdb reprocessed the 5' RACE reads with MiXCR, giving one entry per CDR3 protein. The sample shows tens of thousands of distinct CDR3 sequences, roughly 25% of them seen only once. Source material: CD4+ T cells from blood. These TCRs come from a man aged 50-60 years with HTLV-1-associated myelopathy (HAM/TSP).

In its sample, this clonotype was seen many times. The CDR3 coding sequence is TGCAGCGGTCAGTCCGGGACAGGTGCCGAGCAGTACTTC. Translation gives CSGQSGTGAEQYF. This sequence joins TRBV29-1 and TRBJ2-7, with 8 bases lining up with TRBD1. This CDR3 is built from 13 residues. The germline V gene encodes CDR1 SQVTM and CDR2 ANQGSEA. The V and J ends lost 7 bases and 6 bases, in that order; junction bases with no gene match: 11.

This clonotype was seen repeatedly, ten times or more. V and J are TRBV12-3 or TRBV12-4 and TRBJ1-1; 7 nucleotides line up with TRBD1. With 6 bases clipped from V and 0 bases from J, the junction kept 4 bases outside the gene matches. CDR3 length equals 14 residues. The CDR3 bases are TGTGCCAGCAGCCAGGGACAGCTGAACACTGAAGCTTTCTTT. It translates to CASSQGQLNTEAFF.

This clonotype was detected ten times or more. The chain links TRBV7-2 to TRBJ1-5, with D possibly being TRBD1 (6 bases). V lost 5 bases to trimming and J lost 2 bases, with 16 bases between them. There are 16 residues in the CDR3. Germline V gene sequence: CDR1 SGHTA, CDR2 FQGNSA. DNA of the CDR3: TGTGCCAGCAGCCACAGGGTTGGTAGTGGCAATCAGCCCCAGCATTTT. It codes for CASSHRVGSGNQPQHF.

The chain joins TRBV9 to TRBJ2-3; 7 bases are a match to TRBD1. This CDR3 comprises 14 residues. V shed 7 bases, J shed 0 bases, and the junction held 5 bases outside the gene matches. CDR1 is SGDLS and CDR2 is YYNGEE in the germline V gene. In nucleotides, the CDR3 is TGTGCCAGCCGACCGGGACAGAGCACAGATACGCAGTATTTT. Translated: CASRPGQSTDTQYF.

This clonotype was detected ten times or more. The rearrangement links TRBV20-1 to TRBJ2-1; D tentatively fits TRBD1 or TRBD2 (5 bases each). CDR3 length: 14 amino acids. Trimming took off 6 bases at V and 4 bases at J, with 16 bases between the two ends. Germline CDR1 is DFQATT and CDR2 is SNEGSKA (reference sequence). The CDR3 loop reads CSAGVSGRYNEQFF. The CDR3 DNA reads TGCAGTGCAGGGGTTTCGGGAAGGTACAATGAGCAGTTCTTC.

The chain is built from TRBV5-1 and TRBJ1-5, with D perhaps TRBD1 (5 bases). Germline CDR1 SGHRS, CDR2 YFSETQ. The V and J ends lost 3 bases and 3 bases respectively, with 13 bases between them. The CDR3 has 15 residues. As DNA, the CDR3 is TGCGCCAGCAGCTCGGGGGTGAGGGACAATCAGCCCCAGCATTTT. It codes for CASSSGVRDNQPQHF.